These 31 T cell receptor beta chains were sequenced from one sample in a study of blood T cells in healthy people across ages. Through a sample-barcoded 5' primer and a J-beta primer mix, a second PCR was run for about 6 to 11 cycles. TCRdb fed the 5' RACE reads into MiXCR, producing one record per CDR3 protein. The table lists 1.2 million to 1.5 million distinct CDR3 sequences, 35% to 45% of them singletons. Sequencing was performed on blood. The receptors here all came from a woman aged 18-30 years in good health.

This sequence joins TRBV7-2 and TRBJ2-7; TRBD2 might be the D (6 bases). V lost 1 base to trimming and J lost 3 bases, with 25 bases between them. CDR3 length: 19 residues. Germline V gene lookup returns CDR1 SGHTA and CDR2 FQGNSA. The CDR3 spells CASSLVADTDPPGIYEQYF. The CDR3, as DNA: TGTGCCAGCAGCTTAGTAGCGGACACAGACCCCCCTGGCATCTACGAGCAGTACTTC.

This clonotype was counted between two and nine times. This chain links TRBV20-1 with TRBJ2-5, with D possibly TRBD2 on 6 matching bases. CDR3 length: 12 residues. The ends were cut back, 3 bases at V and 11 bases at J, with 16 bases in the middle. CDR1 is DFQATT, CDR2 SNEGSKA, per germline (reference sequence). The CDR3 reads CSASVLATGQYF. The CDR3 coding sequence is TGCAGTGCTAGTGTTCTAGCGACGGGGCAGTACTTC.

The gene calls are TRBV28 and TRBJ2-4; D unclear. The J call could be wrong; TRBJ2-7 is a better fit for the DNA end. Germline-derived CDR1 and CDR2 are MDHEN and SYDVKM. This CDR3 spans 12 amino acids. Here the CDR3 DNA reads TGTGCCAGCAGTCACCGTTTCTACGAGCAGTACTTC. It codes for CASSHRFYEQYF.

The chain uses TRBV20-1 and TRBJ2-7, with 7 positions matching TRBD1. CDR3 length: 13 amino acids. V shed 6 bases and J 3 bases; nucleotides not matched to a gene: 8. Germline V gene lookup returns CDR1 DFQATT and CDR2 SNEGSKA (reference sequence). CDR3 coding DNA: TGCAGTGCGGGCCGGGACAGTTACTACGAGCAGTACTTC. Its translation is CSAGRDSYYEQYF.

This clonotype turned up a few times. V usage is TRBV12-3 or TRBV12-4 and J usage is TRBJ1-6, with D tentatively TRBD1 (5 bases). The V end was cut by 5 bases, the J end by 0 bases, with 11 bases between. CDR3 length: 16 residues. The CDR3 spells CASSPHRSSYNSPLHF. The CDR3 DNA reads TGTGCCAGCAGTCCTCACAGGAGCTCCTATAATTCACCCCTCCACTTT.

This rearrangement joins TRBV29-1 to TRBJ2-1; D is unclear. The germline V gene has CDR1 SQVTM and CDR2 ANQGSEA. V was trimmed by 7 bases and J by 4 bases, leaving 17 bases between them. The CDR3 has 14 residues. This CDR3 is CSARDPDGYNEQFF. In DNA form, the CDR3 reads TGCAGCGCCCGTGACCCTGACGGATACAATGAGCAGTTCTTC.

At least ten counts were recorded for this clonotype. The rearrangement joins TRBV5-1 to TRBJ2-3, with D uncertain. The V gene's germline CDR1 is SGHRS and CDR2 YFSETQ. This CDR3 comprises 14 residues. The V end lost 2 bases, the J end lost 0 bases, and 7 bases lay between the germline ends. In DNA, the CDR3 is TGCGCCAGCAGCTTCGGAGATAGCACAGATACGCAGTATTTT. It translates to CASSFGDSTDTQYF.

The chain employs TRBV12-5 and TRBJ2-7; the match to TRBD2 covers 10 bases. In germline, CDR1 is LGHNT, CDR2 FRNRAP. Trimming cost V 5 bases and J 2 bases; bases outside gene matches: 9. The CDR3 sequence is 16 residues long. CDR3 nucleotides: TGTGCTAGTGGTGACCCGGGGACTAGCGTAACCTACGAGCAGTACTTC. This encodes CASGDPGTSVTYEQYF. The full variable domain, in which reference TRBV12-5 and TRBJ2-7 provide the parts outside the CDR3, is DARVTQTPRHKVTEMGQEVTMRCQPILGHNTVFWYRQTMMQGLELLAYFRNRAPLDDSGMPKDRFSAEMPDATLATLKIQPSEPRDSAVYFCASGDPGTSVTYEQYFGPGTRLTVT.

This clonotype was counted between two and nine times. The chain uses TRBV10-3 and TRBJ2-7; D tentatively reads TRBD1 or TRBD2 (5 bases each). CDR3 length: 16 amino acids. Germline CDR1 is ENHRY and CDR2 is SYGVKD. The germline V and J ends were trimmed by 0 bases and 7 bases, with 19 bases remaining between them. The CDR3 DNA follows: TGTGCCATCAGTGAGTCAGGGGCAAGCGGCTACAATGAGCAGTACTTC. It specifies CAISESGASGYNEQYF.

Only a few counts were recorded for this clonotype. The chain combines TRBV28 with TRBJ1-5; 12 nucleotides line up with TRBD1. V gave up 1 base and J gave up 6 bases; unmatched junction bases: 4. The CDR3 has 16 amino acids. Germline CDR1 reads MDHEN; CDR2 reads SYDVKM. CDR3 bases: TGTGCCAGCAGTTTATACGGGACAGGGGGCTTTCAGCCCCAGCATTTT. Translation gives CASSLYGTGGFQPQHF.

The chain couples TRBV20-1 to TRBJ2-2; 8 nucleotides line up with TRBD1. CDR3 size: 14 residues. CDR1 is DFQATT, CDR2 SNEGSKA, per germline (reference sequence). The V gene end was trimmed by 3 bases and the J gene end by 4 bases; junction bases not matched to a gene: 4. CDR3 nucleotides: TGCAGTGCTAGTGCGACAGGGGCCACCGGGGAGCTGTTTTTT. This codes for CSASATGATGELFF.

The gene calls are TRBV2 and TRBJ2-5; no firm D call. The CDR3 length is 11 residues. Germline V lookup: CDR1 SNHLY, CDR2 FYNNEI. Trimming took 7 bases from V and 3 from J, leaving 6 bases between them. The CDR3 loop is CASNGEETQYF. The CDR3 DNA reads as TGTGCCAGCAACGGTGAAGAGACCCAGTACTTC.

The genes are TRBV28 and TRBJ2-3, with D unresolved. The germline CDR1 and CDR2 sequences are MDHEN and SYDVKM. This CDR3 has 14 amino acids. Trimming shortened V by 4 bases and J by 0 bases, and 8 bases separated the two germline ends. CDR3 protein: CASSWTPSTDTQYF. DNA of the CDR3: TGTGCCAGCAGTTGGACCCCTAGCACAGATACGCAGTATTTT.

V gene TRBV2 combines with J gene TRBJ1-2; D is unresolved. Trimming took 6 bases from V and 4 from J, leaving 9 bases between them. The length of the CDR3 is 12 residues. The germline V gene encodes CDR1 SNHLY and CDR2 FYNNEI. DNA of the CDR3: TGTGCCAGCAGATCAGGCAGCTATGGCTACACCTTC. Its protein product is CASRSGSYGYTF.

A few counts support this clonotype. The V call is TRBV5-1, the J call TRBJ1-2, with a weak D call TRBD1 (5 bases). Germline loops: CDR1 SGHRS, CDR2 YFSETQ. CDR3 length equals 14 residues. Trimming shortened V by 4 bases and J by 6 bases, and 16 bases separated the two germline ends. The CDR3 bases are TGCGCCAGCAGCCTCTTGGGGACTCCAGATGGCTACACCTTC. Its protein is CASSLLGTPDGYTF.

This clonotype came up a few times. The V call is TRBV20-1, the J call TRBJ2-7, with D perhaps TRBD1 (6 bases). Germline CDR1 reads DFQATT; CDR2 reads SNEGSKA (reference sequence). V gave up 2 bases and J gave up 5 bases, with 7 bases separating them. This CDR3 spans 11 amino acids. In DNA form, the CDR3 reads TGCAGTGCTAGACCAGGGGACGAGCAGTACTTC. It translates to CSARPGDEQYF.

This clonotype was seen once. This chain links TRBV5-1 with TRBJ1-1, with 9 bases that match TRBD1. This CDR3 comprises 19 residues. Trimming at V came to 5 bases and at J to 5 bases, leaving 22 bases not matched to a gene. The V gene's germline CDR1 is SGHRS and CDR2 YFSETQ. CDR3 region: CASRQDRDRVGVAETEAFF. In DNA, the CDR3 is TGCGCCAGCAGACAAGACCGGGACAGGGTTGGCGTAGCGGAGACTGAAGCTTTCTTT.

The CDR3 DNA sequence: TGTGCCAGACCCTCCGGGGGATATGGCTACACCTTC. It yields the protein CARPSGGYGYTF. This chain uses TRBV6-5 with TRBJ1-2, with a tentative D call TRBD1 (5 bases). Germline CDR1 and CDR2: MNHEY and SVGAGI. V was cut by 9 bases and J by 5 bases, with 13 bases left in between. The length of the CDR3 is 12 residues.

This clonotype was picked up a small number of times. This chain uses TRBV7-9 with TRBJ2-5, with 8 bases matching TRBD2. V gave up 5 bases and J gave up 2 bases; unmatched junction bases: 13. The CDR3 has 17 residues. The germline V gene encodes CDR1 SEHNR and CDR2 FQNEAQ (reference sequence). The CDR3 protein is CASSQTGPGGKQETQYF. In nucleotides, the CDR3 is TGTGCCAGCAGCCAAACCGGGCCGGGAGGGAAACAAGAGACCCAGTACTTC.

The rearrangement joins TRBV6-5 to TRBJ2-7; TRBD1 matches at 7 bases. J was trimmed by 0 bases and V by 7 bases; bases with no gene match: 9. The germline CDR1 and CDR2 sequences are MNHEY and SVGAGI. The length of the CDR3 is 15 residues. The CDR3 region is CASNPRRQGSYEQYF. The CDR3 DNA reads TGTGCCAGCAACCCTCGGAGACAGGGCTCCTACGAGCAGTACTTC.

The table lists this clonotype with a few counts. One end of the junction fails to match germline, which may point to a read error. The V and J genes are TRBV4-2 and TRBJ1-4; D is perhaps TRBD1 (6 bases). CDR3 length: 15 residues. Germline CDR1 is LGHNA and CDR2 is YNFKEQ. This chain's CDR3 is CASSQEEGVNGKLFF. CDR3 sequence (DNA): TGTGCCAGCAGCCAAGAAGAGGGGGTTAATGGAAAACTGTTTTTT.

The rearrangement uses TRBV4-2 and TRBJ1-4, with unresolved D. Germline-derived CDR1 and CDR2 are LGHNA and YNFKEQ. The CDR3 runs 15 residues. Trimming cost V 1 base and J 1 base, with 7 bases left between them. The CDR3 sequence: CASSQAGGTNEKLFF. The CDR3 coding sequence is TGTGCCAGCAGCCAAGCGGGAGGAACTAATGAAAAACTGTTTTTT.

This clonotype was seen only once. The chain links TRBV5-6 to TRBJ2-7; TRBD1 matches 8 bases. The J call may not be correct, given that the DNA end is closer to TRBJ2-5. CDR1 is SGHDT, CDR2 YYEEEE, per germline. The CDR3 loop spans 14 amino acids. The CDR3 DNA sequence: TGTGCCAGCAGCCGGACAGGGAAACAAGAGACCCAGTACTTC. Amino acids: CASSRTGKQETQYF.

This chain connects TRBV15 to TRBJ2-7, with D perhaps being TRBD1 or TRBD2 (5 bases each). V was cut by 5 bases and J by 7 bases, with 12 bases left in between. The CDR3 loop spans 12 amino acids. Germline V gene lookup returns CDR1 LNHNV and CDR2 YYDKDF (reference sequence). CDR3 in DNA: TGTGCCACCAGCGGGGACGCTGGGGAGCAGTACTTC. Encoded protein: CATSGDAGEQYF.

This clonotype was counted a few times. The rearrangement uses TRBV7-9 and TRBJ2-5; D uncertain. Deletions cut 11 bases from V and 5 bases from J, with 9 bases between. Looked up from germline, CDR1 is SEHNR and CDR2 is FQNEAQ (reference sequence). The CDR3 sequence is 10 residues long. CDR3 nucleotide sequence: TGTGCCTTGGGCTGGGAGACCCAGTACTTC. This encodes CALGWETQYF.

In this sample, this clonotype turned up many times. V and J are TRBV6-1 and TRBJ2-5; D might be TRBD1 (5 bases). V was clipped by 2 bases and J by 7 bases, with 11 bases between them. CDR3 length equals 13 residues. The V gene's germline CDR1 is MNHNS and CDR2 SASEGT. CDR3 loop: CASSERGSGTQYF. CDR3 bases: TGTGCCAGCAGTGAAAGGGGCTCCGGGACCCAGTACTTC.

The chain combines TRBV7-9 with TRBJ2-5, with 8 bases fitting TRBD1. J lost 11 bases, V lost 7 bases, and 15 bases had no gene match. Germline-derived CDR1 and CDR2 are SEHNR and FQNEAQ (reference sequence). The CDR3 has 14 amino acids. The CDR3, as DNA: TGTGCCAGCACCCGTACGGACAGGGTGAATGAGCAGTACTTC. Protein: CASTRTDRVNEQYF.

V gene TRBV3-1 combines with J gene TRBJ1-4; 7 bases align to TRBD1. With 1 base clipped from V and 6 bases from J, the junction kept 8 bases outside the gene matches. The length of the CDR3 is 16 residues. Germline CDR1 LGHDT, CDR2 YNNKEL (reference sequence). Here the CDR3 DNA reads TGTGCCAGCAGCCAAGGCACCGGGACAGTATATGAAAAACTGTTTTTT. It encodes CASSQGTGTVYEKLFF. The full variable domain, completed using reference TRBV3-1 and TRBJ1-4, is DTAVSQTPKYLVTQMGNDKSIKCEQNLGHDTMYWYKQDSKKFLKIMFSYNNKELIINETVPNRFSPKSPDKAHLNLHINSLELGDSAVYFCASSQGTGTVYEKLFFGSGTQLSVL.

This clonotype was counted a few times. J is TRBJ1-2 and V is TRBV2; D is possibly TRBD1 (5 bases). This CDR3 comprises 13 residues. The germline CDR1 and CDR2 sequences are SNHLY and FYNNEI. Trimming cost V 6 bases and J 3 bases, with 11 bases left between them. The CDR3 is CASRGVRDYGYTF. The CDR3 nucleotides are TGTGCCAGCAGGGGGGTCAGGGACTATGGCTACACCTTC.

The V and J genes are TRBV27 and TRBJ1-2; 9 bases are a match to TRBD1. The V gene end was trimmed by 5 bases and the J gene end by 4 bases; junction bases not matched to a gene: 8. Germline loops: CDR1 MNHEY, CDR2 SMNVEV (reference sequence). The CDR3 runs to 15 residues. CDR3 sequence reads: CASSPGTGTVYGYTF. As DNA, the CDR3 is TGTGCCAGCAGTCCTGGGACAGGGACCGTCTATGGCTACACCTTC.

This CDR3 is CASSVSDAYEQYF. The CDR3 nucleotides read TGTGCCAGCAGCGTATCCGATGCCTACGAGCAGTACTTC. V and J are TRBV7-9 and TRBJ2-7; D ambiguous. Trimming took off 5 bases at V and 2 bases at J, with 10 bases between the two ends. Germline V lookup: CDR1 SEHNR, CDR2 FQNEAQ (reference sequence). The CDR3 has 13 residues.